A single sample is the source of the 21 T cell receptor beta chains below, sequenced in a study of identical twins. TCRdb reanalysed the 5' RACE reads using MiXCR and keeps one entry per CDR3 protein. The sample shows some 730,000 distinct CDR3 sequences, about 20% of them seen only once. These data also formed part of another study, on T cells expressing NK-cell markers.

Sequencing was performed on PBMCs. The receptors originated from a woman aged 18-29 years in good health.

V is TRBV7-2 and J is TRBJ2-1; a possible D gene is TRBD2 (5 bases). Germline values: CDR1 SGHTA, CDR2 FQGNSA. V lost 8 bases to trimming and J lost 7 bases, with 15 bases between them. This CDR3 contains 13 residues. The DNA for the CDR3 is TGTGCCAGCCGCCTGACGGGATTGAATGAGCAGTTCTTC. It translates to CASRLTGLNEQFF.

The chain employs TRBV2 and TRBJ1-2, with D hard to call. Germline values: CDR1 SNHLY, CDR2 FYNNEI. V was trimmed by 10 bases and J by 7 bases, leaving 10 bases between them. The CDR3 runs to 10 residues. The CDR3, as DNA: TGTGCCACCCCGGGGTCTGGCTACACCTTC. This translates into CATPGSGYTF.

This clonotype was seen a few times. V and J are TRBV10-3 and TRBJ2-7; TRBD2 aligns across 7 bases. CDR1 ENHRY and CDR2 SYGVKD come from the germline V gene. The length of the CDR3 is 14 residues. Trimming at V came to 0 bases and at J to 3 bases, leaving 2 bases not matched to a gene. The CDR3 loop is CAISESGGNYEQYF. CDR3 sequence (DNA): TGTGCCATCAGTGAGTCGGGGGGGAACTACGAGCAGTACTTC.

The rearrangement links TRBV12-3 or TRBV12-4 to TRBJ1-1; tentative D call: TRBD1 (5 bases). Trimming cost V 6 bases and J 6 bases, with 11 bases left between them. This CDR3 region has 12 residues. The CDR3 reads CASRIWGAEAFF. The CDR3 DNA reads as TGTGCCAGCAGAATCTGGGGGGCTGAAGCTTTCTTT.

CDR3 region: CASTDGQGQETQYF. CDR3 coding DNA: TGTGCCAGCACGGATGGACAGGGACAAGAGACCCAGTACTTC. This chain joins TRBV7-9 and TRBJ2-5, with TRBD1 matching over 8 bases. Germline CDR1 is SEHNR and CDR2 is FQNEAQ (reference sequence). The CDR3 runs 14 residues. V trimming: 7 bases; J trimming: 2 bases; junction bases outside the gene matches: 6.

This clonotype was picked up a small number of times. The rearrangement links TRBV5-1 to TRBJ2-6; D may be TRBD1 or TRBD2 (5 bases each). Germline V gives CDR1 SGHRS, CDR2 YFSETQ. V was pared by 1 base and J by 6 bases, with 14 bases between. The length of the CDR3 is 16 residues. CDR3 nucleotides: TGCGCCAGCAGCTTGCTGGGACCGGCTGCGGCCAACGTCCTGACTTTC. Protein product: CASSLLGPAAANVLTF.

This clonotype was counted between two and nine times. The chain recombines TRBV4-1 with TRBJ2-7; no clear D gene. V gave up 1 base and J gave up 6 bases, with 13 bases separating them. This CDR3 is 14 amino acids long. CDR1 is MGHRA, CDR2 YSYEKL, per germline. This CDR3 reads CASSQGTVLAEQYF. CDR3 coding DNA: TGCGCCAGCAGCCAAGGGACGGTGTTAGCCGAGCAGTACTTC.

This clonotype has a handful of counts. The DNA of the CDR3 is TGCAGTGCCCGCGGGACCACCGGGGAGCTGTTTTTT. It yields the protein CSARGTTGELFF. V gene TRBV20-1 combines with J gene TRBJ2-2; D is possibly TRBD2 (6 bases). The CDR3 is 12 amino acids. Between the trimmed V and J ends, which lost 6 bases and 4 bases, there was a span of 9 bases. Germline V gene lookup returns CDR1 DFQATT and CDR2 SNEGSKA (reference sequence).

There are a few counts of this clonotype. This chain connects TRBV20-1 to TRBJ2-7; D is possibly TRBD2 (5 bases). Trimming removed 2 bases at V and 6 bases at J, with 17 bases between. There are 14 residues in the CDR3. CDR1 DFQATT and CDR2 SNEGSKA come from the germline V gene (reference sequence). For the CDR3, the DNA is TGCAGTGCTAGAATTGCGGCGGGCGGAAGCGAGCAGTACTTC. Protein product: CSARIAAGGSEQYF.

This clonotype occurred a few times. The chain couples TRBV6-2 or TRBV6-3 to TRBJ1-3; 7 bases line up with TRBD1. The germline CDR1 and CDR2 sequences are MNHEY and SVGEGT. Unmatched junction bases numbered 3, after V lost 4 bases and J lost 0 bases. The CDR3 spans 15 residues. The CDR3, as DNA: TGTGCCAGCAGTTGGGACAGCTCCTCTGGAAACACCATATATTTT. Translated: CASSWDSSSGNTIYF.

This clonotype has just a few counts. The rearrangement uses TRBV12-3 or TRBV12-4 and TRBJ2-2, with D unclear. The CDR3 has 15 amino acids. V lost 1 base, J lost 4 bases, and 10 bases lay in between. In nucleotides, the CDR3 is TGTGCCAGCAGTTTAGGCCCATTGCCCACCGGGGAGCTGTTTTTT. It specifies CASSLGPLPTGELFF.

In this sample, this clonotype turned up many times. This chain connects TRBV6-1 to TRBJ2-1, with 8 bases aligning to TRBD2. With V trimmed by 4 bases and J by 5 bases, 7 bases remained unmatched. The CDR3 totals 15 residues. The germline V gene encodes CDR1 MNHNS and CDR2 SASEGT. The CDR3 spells CASSVHGGGDNEQFF. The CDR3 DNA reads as TGTGCCAGCAGTGTTCACGGGGGGGGCGACAATGAGCAGTTCTTC.

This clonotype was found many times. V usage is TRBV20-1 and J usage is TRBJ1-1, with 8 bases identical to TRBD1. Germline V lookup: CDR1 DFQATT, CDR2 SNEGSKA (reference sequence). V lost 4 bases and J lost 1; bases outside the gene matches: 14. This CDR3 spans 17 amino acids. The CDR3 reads CSAKRQGLGLRNTEAFF. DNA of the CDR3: TGCAGTGCTAAACGACAGGGGTTGGGTTTGAGGAACACTGAAGCTTTCTTT.

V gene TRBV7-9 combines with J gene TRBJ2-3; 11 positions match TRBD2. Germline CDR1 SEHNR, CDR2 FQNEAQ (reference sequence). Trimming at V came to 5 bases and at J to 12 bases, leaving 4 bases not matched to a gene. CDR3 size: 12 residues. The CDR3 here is CASSTLAGGQYF. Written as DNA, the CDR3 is TGTGCCAGCAGCACCCTAGCGGGGGGACAGTATTTT. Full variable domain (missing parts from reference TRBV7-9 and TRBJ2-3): DTGVSQNPRHKITKRGQNVTFRCDPISEHNRLYWYRQTLGQGPEFLTYFQNEAQLEKSRLLSDRFSAERPKGSFSTLEIQRTEQGDSAMYLCASSTLAGGQYFGPGTRLTVL.

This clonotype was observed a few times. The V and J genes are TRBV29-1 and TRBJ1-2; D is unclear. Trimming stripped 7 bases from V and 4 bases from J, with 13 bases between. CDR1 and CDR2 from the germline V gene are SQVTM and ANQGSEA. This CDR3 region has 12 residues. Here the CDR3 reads CSARMEFYGYTF. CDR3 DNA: TGCAGCGCCCGGATGGAATTCTATGGCTACACCTTC.

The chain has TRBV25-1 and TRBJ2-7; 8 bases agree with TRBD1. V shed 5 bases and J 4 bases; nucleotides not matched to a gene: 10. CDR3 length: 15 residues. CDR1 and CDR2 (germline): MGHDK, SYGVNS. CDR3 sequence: CASSQQGAVGYEQYF. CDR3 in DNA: TGTGCCAGCAGTCAGCAGGGGGCGGTGGGTTACGAGCAGTACTTC.

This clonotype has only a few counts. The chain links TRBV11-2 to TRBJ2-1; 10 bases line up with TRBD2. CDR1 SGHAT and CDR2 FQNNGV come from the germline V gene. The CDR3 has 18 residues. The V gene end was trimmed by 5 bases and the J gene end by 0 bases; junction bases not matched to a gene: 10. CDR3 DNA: TGTGCCAGCAGCCCGAGGGGACTAGCGAAGAGCTCCTACAATGAGCAGTTCTTC. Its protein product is CASSPRGLAKSSYNEQFF. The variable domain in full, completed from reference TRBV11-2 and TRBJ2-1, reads EAGVAQSPRYKIIEKRQSVAFWCNPISGHATLYWYQQILGQGPKLLIQFQNNGVVDDSQLPKDRFSAERLKGVDSTLKIQPAKLEDSAVYLCASSPRGLAKSSYNEQFFGPGTRLTVL.

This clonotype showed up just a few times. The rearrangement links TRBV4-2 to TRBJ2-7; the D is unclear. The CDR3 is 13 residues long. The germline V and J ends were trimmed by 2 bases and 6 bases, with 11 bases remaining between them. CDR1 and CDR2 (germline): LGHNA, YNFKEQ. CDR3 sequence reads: CASSQFPNSEQYF. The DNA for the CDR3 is TGTGCCAGCAGCCAATTCCCCAACTCCGAGCAGTACTTC.

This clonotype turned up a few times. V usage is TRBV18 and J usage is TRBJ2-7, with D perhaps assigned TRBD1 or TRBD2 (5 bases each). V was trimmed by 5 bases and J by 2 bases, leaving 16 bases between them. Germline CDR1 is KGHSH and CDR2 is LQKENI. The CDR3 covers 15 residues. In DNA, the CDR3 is TGTGCCAGCTCAGAGCAGGGTAAGGGACCCTACGAGCAGTACTTC. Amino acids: CASSEQGKGPYEQYF.

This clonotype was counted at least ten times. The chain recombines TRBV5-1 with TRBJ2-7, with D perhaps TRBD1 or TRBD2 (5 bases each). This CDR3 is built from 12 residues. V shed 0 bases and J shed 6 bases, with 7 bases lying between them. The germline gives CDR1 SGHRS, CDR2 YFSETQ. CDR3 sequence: CASSLAGTEQYF. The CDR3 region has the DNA TGCGCCAGCAGCTTGGCTGGGACCGAGCAGTACTTC.

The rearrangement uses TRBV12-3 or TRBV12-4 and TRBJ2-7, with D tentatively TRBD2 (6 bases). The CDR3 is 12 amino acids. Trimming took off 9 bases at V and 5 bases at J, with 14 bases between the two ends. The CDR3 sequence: CARGVDYHEQYF. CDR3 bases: TGTGCCAGGGGGGTGGACTACCACGAGCAGTACTTC.